This T cell receptor (beta chain) was obtained from a study of cytomegalovirus exposure and HLA in healthy donors. Though probably carrying unrecorded immune exposures, donors were nominally healthy at sampling. Both 60 Vbeta primers and 13 Jbeta primers went into the PCR. The assay was immunoSEQ multiplex PCR, and TCRdb's table has in-frame clones only and misses some. The sample carries about 140,000 clones, around 81% recorded once. The CDR3 contains 15 residues. CDR1 is SGHRS and CDR2 is YFSETQ in the germline V gene. The V end lost 0 bases, the J end lost 5 bases, and 14 bases lay between the germline ends.

This clonotype was obtained from a male donor in good health and CMV-seronegative. The chain recombines TRBV5-1 with TRBJ1-2; D gene uncertain. The sequenced sample was PBMCs. CDR3 in amino acids: CASSLARVRTYGYTF. As DNA, the CDR3 is TGCGCCAGCAGCTTGGCCCGGGTGAGGACTTATGGCTACACCTTC. The full variable domain, its missing parts supplied by reference TRBV5-1 and TRBJ1-2, is KAGVTQTPRYLIKTRGQQVTLSCSPISGHRSVSWYQQTPGQGLQFLFEYFSETQRNKGNFPGRFSGRQFSNSRSEMNVSTLELGDSALYLCASSLARVRTYGYTFGSGTRLTVV.